The rows below give T cell receptor beta chains drawn from one sample of a study of Graves' ophthalmopathy and Graves' hyperthyroidism. One entry per CDR3 protein, called by TCRdb with MiXCR from the multiplex PCR reads. The sample consists of hundreds of thousands of distinct CDR3 sequences, 22% of them appearing once. The sequenced material came from peripheral blood. The source is a young woman with stable Graves' hyperthyroidism. Some clones in this sample may be carry-over from other donors' samples. The CDR3 runs from the conserved cysteine through the conserved F or W. D genes are given only for firm matches. Only part of the rows carry a size: once, few, many, or a class if the clone is expanded.

TGCAGTGCTAGAGAAATGGCAGGGGACGACTACGAGCAGTACTTC	CSAREMAGDDYEQYF	NA	TRBV20-1	many	TRBJ2-7
TGTGCCAGCACCCAGGGGGGATCTGTAGCTTTCTTT	CASTQGGSVAFF	TRBD1	TRBV6-1	NA	TRBJ1-1
TGTGCCAGTAGTATAGTGGCAGGCGATAAAGAGACCCAGTACTTC	CASSIVAGDKETQYF	NA	TRBV19	few	TRBJ2-5
TGTGCCAGCAGCCCCACTCGGGAATCCGCCGGGGAGCTGTTTTTT	CASSPTRESAGELFF	NA	TRBV9	many	TRBJ2-2
TGTGCCAGCAGTTTATCCGTTGGCGGGAACTATGGCTACACCTTC	CASSLSVGGNYGYTF	NA	TRBV12-3/TRBV12-4	many	TRBJ1-2
TGTGCCAGCACGGACGGGGGGACTTACGAGCAGTACTTC	CASTDGGTYEQYF	TRBD2	TRBV28	many	TRBJ2-7
TGTGCCAGCAGCTACAGCTTGAACACTGAAGCTTTCTTT	CASSYSLNTEAFF	NA	TRBV6-5	many	TRBJ1-1
TGCAGTGCCCAAGACAGGGGTATATTCGATGAGCAGTTCTTC	CSAQDRGIFDEQFF	TRBD1	TRBV20-1	few	TRBJ2-1
TGCAGTTTATACGGGACAGGGGTTGGGTACTTC	CSLYGTGVGYF	TRBD1	TRBV20-1	NA	TRBJ2-7
TGTGCCAGCAGTAAACCGACAGGGGATAGCAATCAGCCCCAGCATTTT	CASSKPTGDSNQPQHF	TRBD1	TRBV6-2/TRBV6-3	many	TRBJ1-5
TGCAGCGTTCGACAGGTCAGCTCTGGAAACACCATATATTTT	CSVRQVSSGNTIYF	NA	TRBV29-1	many	TRBJ1-3
TGTGCCAGCAGGGGGACTAGCGGGGGCCTATTCTACGAGCAGTACTTC	CASRGTSGGLFYEQYF	TRBD2	TRBV6-1	few	TRBJ2-7
TGTGCCAGCAGTGACACAGGGTTACAGCCCCAGCATTTT	CASSDTGLQPQHF	NA	TRBV6-1	NA	TRBJ1-5
TGCGCCAGCAGCTTTCTGTCTGTAGGCACTGAAGCTTTCTTT	CASSFLSVGTEAFF	NA	TRBV5-1	NA	TRBJ1-1
TGCAGTGCTAGAGATCTTGGGACTGAAGCTTTCTTT	CSARDLGTEAFF	NA	TRBV20-1	NA	TRBJ1-1
TGTGCCAGCAGCATCATCGACAGAGCCTATGGCTACACCTTC	CASSIIDRAYGYTF	NA	TRBV7-9	many	TRBJ1-2
TGTGCCAGCAGTGAAGGAGTGTTAGACACTGAAGCTTTCTTT	CASSEGVLDTEAFF	NA	TRBV2	many	TRBJ1-1
TGTGCCAGCAGTGAAGGGGTCGGGAACACTGAAGCTTTCTTT	CASSEGVGNTEAFF	NA	TRBV6-1	NA	TRBJ1-1
TGTGCCAGCAGTCCCACTAGCGGGCTCCAAGAGACCCAGTACTTC	CASSPTSGLQETQYF	TRBD2	TRBV28	many	TRBJ2-5
TGTGCTAGTGGTCTCAAACTGCAGGGTGAAGCTTTCTTT	CASGLKLQGEAFF	NA	TRBV12-5	many	TRBJ1-1
TGCGCCAGCAGCCCCCTCCCCATCGGGACAGGGGGCAGCATGAACACTGAAGCTTTCTTT	CASSPLPIGTGGSMNTEAFF	TRBD1	TRBV5-1	few	TRBJ1-1
TGTGCCAGCTCACCCCAGGGCGTAAACATTAAGTACTTC	CASSPQGVNIKYF	NA	TRBV18	many	TRBJ2-4
TGTGCCAGCAGCGTCGACCTCGCGGGGGGAACTGAAGCTTTCTTT	CASSVDLAGGTEAFF	NA	TRBV9	few	TRBJ1-1
TGTGCCATCAGGGACAGGGATCGGGGAGAGACCCAGTACTTC	CAIRDRDRGETQYF	TRBD1	TRBV6-1	NA	TRBJ2-5
TGCAGCGCCGGGACAGGGGAAGCTGAAGCTTTCTTT	CSAGTGEAEAFF	TRBD1	TRBV29-1	many	TRBJ1-1
TGTGCCAGCAGCTTAGCGTCCCCCGCCCGGCCAGGGCTGTCTGAAGAGCAGTACTTC	CASSLASPARPGLSEEQYF	NA	TRBV7-2	NA	TRBJ2-7
TGTGCCAGCAGCCAGATGAAAACGGTACAAACCTACGAGCAGTACTTC	CASSQMKTVQTYEQYF	NA	TRBV4-2	NA	TRBJ2-7
TGTGCCAGCAGGTCGACACCTTCCTACGAGCAGTACTTC	CASRSTPSYEQYF	NA	TRBV27	many	TRBJ2-7
TGTGCCAGCAGCCACGGAGCGAGACTAGCGTTTGACAATGAGCAGTTCTTC	CASSHGARLAFDNEQFF	TRBD2	TRBV4-2	many	TRBJ2-1
TGTGCCAGCAGTTTTAATATTGGGCAGCTGAACACTGAAGCTTTCTTT	CASSFNIGQLNTEAFF	NA	TRBV12-3/TRBV12-4	many	TRBJ1-1
TGTGCCAGCAGCTCGAAGCGGGAGGCTACCGGGGAGCTGTTTTTT	CASSSKREATGELFF	TRBD2	TRBV7-8	many	TRBJ2-2
TGTGCCAGCAGTCCTAAAGAGACCCAGTACTTC	CASSPKETQYF	NA	TRBV18	many	TRBJ2-5
TGCAGTGCTAGAGGATCCGGGGAGGAGACCCAGTACTTC	CSARGSGEETQYF	NA	TRBV20-1	many	TRBJ2-5
TGTGCCAGCAGCTATACAGGGGTTGGCAATCAGCCCCAGCATTTT	CASSYTGVGNQPQHF	TRBD1	TRBV12-3/TRBV12-4	NA	TRBJ1-5
TGTGCCAGCAGCTATCAGCGGGGCCGGTCAAAAGAGACCCAGTACTTC	CASSYQRGRSKETQYF	TRBD2	TRBV7-3	many	TRBJ2-5
TGTGCCAGCAGTTCTCACGGACAGGTGGCGCGTCAGTACTTC	CASSSHGQVARQYF	TRBD1	TRBV28	many	TRBJ2-4
TGTGCCAGCAGCCAACCACAGGGTGGGGTCTACGAGCAGTACTTC	CASSQPQGGVYEQYF	NA	TRBV14	many	TRBJ2-7
TGTGCCAGTAGTACGACAGGGACCGGGGATTACTATGGCTACACCTTC	CASSTTGTGDYYGYTF	TRBD1	TRBV19	many	TRBJ1-2
TGTGCCAGCAGCTTGGGACTAGCGGGCGGCGATACGCAGTATTTT	CASSLGLAGGDTQYF	TRBD2	TRBV7-3	many	TRBJ2-3
TGTGCCACCAGTACAAGAAGCAATCAGCCCCAGCATTTT	CATSTRSNQPQHF	NA	TRBV24-1	many	TRBJ1-5
TGTGCCAGCAGCCCGACAGGGGGCGCCGCCGGCACTGAAGCTTTCTTT	CASSPTGGAAGTEAFF	TRBD1	TRBV7-3	many	TRBJ1-1
TGTGCCAGCAGCCAAGATGCGACAGCTAACTATGGCTACACCTTC	CASSQDATANYGYTF	NA	TRBV3-1	NA	TRBJ1-2
TGTGCCAGCGGATCTACAGGGGGCAGAGGCTACACCTTC	CASGSTGGRGYTF	TRBD1	TRBV6-2/TRBV6-3	NA	TRBJ1-2
TGTGCCAGCAGTTTGATCCAGCAGAACTACGAGCAGTACTTC	CASSLIQQNYEQYF	NA	TRBV28	NA	TRBJ2-7
TGTGCCAGAGGACCAGGGCCCCTCCACTTT	CARGPGPLHF	NA	TRBV2	few	TRBJ1-6
TGCGCCAGCAGCTCCCTTGATTCAGGTTCGTTCTTTACTGAAGCTTTCTTT	CASSSLDSGSFFTEAFF	NA	TRBV5-1	many	TRBJ1-1
TGTGCCAGTAGTGCACCGGCTGAAGCTTTCTTT	CASSAPAEAFF	NA	TRBV19	NA	TRBJ1-1
TGTGCCAGCAGCTTAATAGGGACAGGACCGAACACTGAAGCTTTCTTT	CASSLIGTGPNTEAFF	TRBD1	TRBV7-3	NA	TRBJ1-1
TGTGCCAGCAGTGAAACCCCGGGATCCGGCGAGACCCAGTACTTC	CASSETPGSGETQYF	NA	TRBV6-1	many	TRBJ2-5
TGTGCCAGCGACCTTTGGGACAGGAACACTGAAGCTTTCTTT	CASDLWDRNTEAFF	TRBD1	TRBV2	many	TRBJ1-1
TGTGCCAGCAGTTTAGGCCCATTGGGGTGGCTCGGCGGAAACACCATATATTTT	CASSLGPLGWLGGNTIYF	NA	TRBV12-3/TRBV12-4	NA	TRBJ1-3
TGTGCCTGGAGTGTGGACCTTAACTATGGCTACACCTTC	CAWSVDLNYGYTF	NA	TRBV30	many	TRBJ1-2
TGTGCCAGCAGCTTGAGTGTGCGGTCTGGGGCCAACGTCCTGACTTTC	CASSLSVRSGANVLTF	NA	TRBV5-6	many	TRBJ2-6
TGTGCCAGCACCCTAAGAGCTAACTATGGCTACACCTTC	CASTLRANYGYTF	NA	TRBV12-3/TRBV12-4	many	TRBJ1-2
TGCAGTGGAGCGGGAGGGCCTCAATCATCCGAGCAGTACTTC	CSGAGGPQSSEQYF	TRBD2	TRBV20-1	NA	TRBJ2-7
TGTGCCAGCTCACCACCGCCTTCAGGGAGTAACTACGAGCAGTACTTC	CASSPPPSGSNYEQYF	NA	TRBV18	few	TRBJ2-7
TGTGCCAGCGGCAGACCGCTCCAAGAGACCCAGTACTTC	CASGRPLQETQYF	NA	TRBV28	few	TRBJ2-5